This is a list of T cell receptor beta chains from one sample in a study of blood T cell repertoires in COVID-19. Assay used: immunoSEQ multiplex PCR; TCRdb lists only in-frame clones, some missing. The table has 200,000 to 250,000 clones, nearly 90% seen once; the top ten hold roughly 16%. Sequencing was performed on PBMCs or T cells enriched from blood (not recorded which). The receptor source for this set is a man younger than 45 who had been exposed to COVID-19. Both conserved end residues are part of each CDR3. The D gene is left open where the match is weak. Not all rows give a size; the values are once, few, many and, for expanded clones, a class.

clone size,V gene,J gene,D gene,CDR3 protein,CDR3 DNA
.,TRBV18,TRBJ1-2,.,CASSRLQANTAESLGYGYTF,TGTGCCAGCTCACGATTGCAGGCGAACACAGCCGAATCTTTGGGCTATGGCTACACCTTC
.,TRBV3-1/TRBV3-2,TRBJ2-1,TRBD2,CASSQGGGGYNEQFF,TGTGCCAGCAGCCAGGGGGGGGGAGGCTACAATGAGCAGTTCTTC
.,TRBV2,TRBJ2-4,.,CASGGTGAGKNIQYF,TGTGCCAGCGGAGGAACGGGTGCTGGCAAAAACATTCAGTACTTC
.,TRBV11-1,TRBJ1-1,.,CASLITEPGEAFF,TGTGCCAGCCTAATTACGGAACCAGGGGAAGCTTTCTTT
.,TRBV11-2,TRBJ1-1,.,CASSLDRRMNTEAFF,TGTGCCAGCAGCCTCGACAGGCGGATGAACACTGAAGCTTTCTTT
.,TRBV5-1,TRBJ2-1,.,CASNPDKPNEQFF,TGCGCCAGCAACCCCGACAAGCCGAATGAGCAGTTCTTC
.,TRBV6-4,TRBJ1-1,.,CASSATFNTEAFF,TGTGCCAGCAGCGCTACCTTTAACACTGAAGCTTTCTTT
.,TRBV5-5,TRBJ1-1,TRBD1,CASSDRALTEAFF,TGTGCCAGCAGTGACAGGGCCCTCACTGAAGCTTTCTTT
.,TRBV19,TRBJ1-4,TRBD1,CASSPDSGTGREKLFF,TGTGCCAGTAGTCCCGACTCCGGGACAGGTCGAGAAAAACTGTTTTTT
.,TRBV2,TRBJ2-1,TRBD1,CASSEQTGYNEQFF,TGTGCCAGCAGTGAGCAGACAGGGTATAATGAGCAGTTCTTC
once,TRBV12-5,TRBJ1-6,.,CASVSLHSSYNSPLHF,TGTGCTAGTGTGAGTCTGCATAGCTCCTATAATTCACCCCTCCACTTT
.,TRBV10-3,TRBJ2-5,.,CAISDWTTGETQYF,TGTGCCATCAGTGATTGGACTACAGGCGAGACCCAGTACTTC
.,TRBV15,TRBJ1-5,.,CATSTKGAQPQHF,TGTGCCACCAGCACGAAGGGAGCTCAGCCCCAGCATTTT
.,TRBV4-1,TRBJ2-3,.,CASSQVGGGPDTQYF,TGCGCCAGCAGCCAAGTGGGGGGGGGCCCAGATACGCAGTATTTT
.,TRBV15,TRBJ2-1,TRBD1,CATSRGRGRFLNEQFF,TGTGCCACCAGCAGAGGCAGGGGGCGTTTTTTGAATGAGCAGTTCTTC
.,TRBV3-1/TRBV3-2,TRBJ1-2,.,CASSLRAGIGGYTF,TGTGCCAGCAGCCTAAGGGCAGGGATAGGCGGCTACACCTTC
.,TRBV7-9,TRBJ2-1,TRBD2,CASSFDSGGLYNEQFF,TGTGCCAGCAGCTTTGATAGCGGGGGCCTATACAATGAGCAGTTCTTC
.,TRBV12-3/TRBV12-4,TRBJ1-2,.,CASSSTDYGYTF,TGTGCCAGCAGTTCCACTGACTATGGCTACACCTTC
.,TRBV6-5,TRBJ1-6,TRBD1,CASNQGDPPLHF,TGTGCCAGCAACCAGGGGGATCCGCCCCTCCACTTT
.,TRBV12-2,TRBJ1-2,.,CASRLNRGHPYGYTF,TGTGCAAGTCGCTTGAACAGAGGACATCCTTATGGCTACACCTTC
.,TRBV7-2,TRBJ1-1,TRBD1,CASSLDSSGGTEAFF,TGTGCCAGCAGCTTAGATTCCTCAGGGGGCACTGAAGCTTTCTTT
few,TRBV12-3/TRBV12-4,TRBJ1-6,.,CAISGGGSPLHF,TGTGCCATCTCGGGGGGCGGTTCACCCCTCCACTTT
.,TRBV30,TRBJ1-3,.,CASGPSSGNTIYF,TGTGCCTCGGGACCTTCCTCTGGAAACACCATATATTTT
few,TRBV6-4,TRBJ2-1,TRBD2,CASSGLAGGDEQFF,TGTGCCAGCAGCGGACTAGCGGGGGGGGATGAGCAGTTCTTC
.,TRBV20-1,TRBJ2-1,.,CSASGSWGRDEQFF,TGCAGTGCTAGTGGATCTTGGGGCAGGGATGAGCAGTTCTTC
.,TRBV5-6,TRBJ1-2,.,CASSSQGIGGYTF,TGTGCCAGCAGCTCGCAGGGGATAGGTGGCTACACCTTC
.,TRBV11-2,TRBJ1-1,.,CASSLDQRGWAFF,TGTGCCAGCAGCTTAGATCAGCGGGGTTGGGCTTTCTTT
.,TRBV5-6,TRBJ2-3,.,CASSLRLEYTDTQYF,TGTGCCAGCAGCTTACGGCTAGAGTACACAGATACGCAGTATTTT
.,TRBV27,TRBJ2-5,.,CASSPRRAQSETQYF,TGTGCCAGCAGTCCCCGGAGGGCCCAGTCAGAGACCCAGTACTTC
.,TRBV18,TRBJ1-1,.,CASSPPSVAYNTEAFF,TGTGCCAGCTCACCCCCCTCGGTCGCCTATAACACTGAAGCTTTCTTT
.,TRBV6-1,TRBJ2-1,.,CASSEWGAYNEQFF,TGTGCCAGCAGTGAATGGGGGGCCTACAATGAGCAGTTCTTC